A single sample is the source of the 2 T cell receptor beta chains below, sequenced in a study of human T cells and chemical hapten exposure. MiXCR, applied by TCRdb to the RACE reads, yields one record per CDR3 protein. The sample shows 75,000 to 100,000 distinct CDR3 sequences, around 12% of them seen only once. Indicated time point: patch test 1, 2 weeks after DPC sensitization. Treatment denoted: therapeutic diphenylcyclopropenone sensitization with weekly scalp DPC. The sample here was whole blood, taken in connection with sensitization to the hapten diphenylcyclopropenone (DPC). The receptors derive from a woman aged 40 to 50 with alopecia areata. Some clones in this sample may be carry-over from other donors' samples.

The V gene is TRBV18, the J gene TRBJ2-1; 7 bases map to TRBD1. CDR3 length equals 17 residues. Trimming at V came to 3 bases and at J to 0 bases, leaving 8 bases not matched to a gene. CDR1 KGHSH and CDR2 LQKENI come from the germline V gene. DNA of the CDR3: TGTGCCAGCTCACCGTCCCAGGGACAGATCTCCTACAATGAGCAGTTCTTC. The encoded protein is CASSPSQGQISYNEQFF.

This clonotype was seen only a few times. V gene TRBV6-2 or TRBV6-3 combines with J gene TRBJ1-1; no firm D call. V shed 6 bases and J shed 1 base, with 9 bases lying between them. The CDR3 runs to 13 residues. Germline V gives CDR1 MNHEY, CDR2 SVGEGT. The CDR3: CASSVGENTEAFF. The CDR3 DNA follows: TGTGCCAGCAGCGTCGGGGAGAACACTGAAGCTTTCTTT.